What follows are 19 T cell receptor beta chains derived from one specimen sequenced in a study of early stage breast cancer tumors. The protocol was immunoSEQ multiplex PCR, while the TCRdb copy is restricted to in-frame clones and leaves out a portion. This sample carries some 6,000 clones, roughly 78% of them seen once, and the ten largest clones take around 10%. Sequenced sample: normal breast tissue next to the tumor. The receptors come from a person aged 70 to 85 with breast cancer.

This sequence joins TRBV7-9 and TRBJ1-1; TRBD1 agrees at 8 bases. V gave up 1 base and J gave up 2 bases; unmatched junction bases: 9. The CDR3 is 17 residues long. Germline lookup yields CDR1 SEHNR and CDR2 FQNEAQ (reference sequence). The CDR3 spells CASSLGGGTGYNTEAFF. CDR3 DNA: TGTGCCAGCAGCTTAGGTGGCGGGACAGGCTATAACACTGAAGCTTTCTTT.

In DNA form, the CDR3 reads TGTGCCACCAGCAGGATACAGGGTTTGGGGCAGCCCCAGCATTTT. It translates to CATSRIQGLGQPQHF. V usage is TRBV15 and J usage is TRBJ1-5; D possibly corresponds to TRBD1 (6 bases). This CDR3 comprises 15 residues. Between the trimmed V and J ends, which lost 3 bases and 7 bases, there was a span of 16 bases. CDR1 and CDR2 from the germline V gene are LNHNV and YYDKDF (reference sequence).

The V call is TRBV30, the J call TRBJ2-5; D is possibly TRBD1 (6 bases). The V end was cut by 1 base, the J end by 3 bases, with 12 bases between. The CDR3 is made up of 14 amino acids. Germline V gene sequence: CDR1 GTSNPN, CDR2 SVGIG (reference sequence). CDR3 nucleotides: TGTGCCTGGAGTGGAATGAGGGGGAAAGAGACCCAGTACTTC. Translated: CAWSGMRGKETQYF. The full variable domain, rest sourced from reference TRBV30 and TRBJ2-5, is SQTIHQWPATLVQPVGSPLSLECTVEGTSNPNLYWYRQAAGRGLQLLFYSVGIGQISSEVPQNLSASRPQDRQFILSSKKLLLSDSGFYLCAWSGMRGKETQYFGPGTRLLVL.

The chain has TRBV5-6 and TRBJ2-7; 14 positions match TRBD2. The trim removed 4 bases at V and 2 bases at J, leaving 2 bases unmatched. Germline-derived CDR1 and CDR2 are SGHDT and YYEEEE. This CDR3 is 15 amino acids long. The DNA of the CDR3 is TGTGCCAGCAGCACGGGACTAGCGGGGGCCTACGAGCAGTACTTC. This codes for CASSTGLAGAYEQYF.

This rearrangement joins TRBV6-5 to TRBJ2-1; possible D gene TRBD1, 5 bases. Trimming cost V 3 bases and J 4 bases, with 7 bases left between them. The CDR3 runs 13 residues. The germline CDR1 and CDR2 sequences are MNHEY and SVGAGI. The CDR3 coding sequence is TGTGCCAGCAGTTATCAGGGTTACAATGAGCAGTTCTTC. Encoded protein: CASSYQGYNEQFF.

Comment on this clone: The junction shows a germline mismatch at one end, possibly a read error. The identical CDR3 is also encoded by other nucleotide sequences in the sample. V gene TRBV11-2 combines with J gene TRBJ1-2; the D gene is possibly TRBD1 (5 bases). This CDR3 has 15 amino acids. Germline CDR1 is SGHAT and CDR2 is FQNNGV. The CDR3 reads CASSFRGGASYGYTF. CDR3 DNA: TGTGCCAGCAGCTTCCGTGGAGGGGCCTCCTATGGCTACACCTTT. Using reference TRBV11-2 and TRBJ1-2 for the parts outside the CDR3, the full variable domain is EAGVAQSPRYKIIEKRQSVAFWCNPISGHATLYWYQQILGQGPKLLIQFQNNGVVDDSQLPKDRFSAERLKGVDSTLKIQPAKLEDSAVYLCASSFRGGASYGYTFGSGTRLTVV.

This chain uses TRBV5-6 with TRBJ1-1; D gene uncertain. V gave up 2 bases and J gave up 1 base, with 9 bases separating them. This CDR3 is built from 14 residues. The germline CDR1 and CDR2 sequences are SGHDT and YYEEEE. CDR3 nucleotide sequence: TGTGCCAGCAGCTTTGCAGATCGGAACACTGAAGCTTTCTTT. Its protein is CASSFADRNTEAFF.

The chain combines TRBV7-8 with TRBJ1-1; TRBD1 agrees at 7 bases. Germline V gene sequence: CDR1 SGHVS, CDR2 FQNEAQ. The CDR3 runs to 15 residues. The ends lost 6 bases at V and 1 base at J; junction bases unmatched: 8. CDR3 protein: CASRERTGPNTEAFF. The DNA of the CDR3 is TGTGCCAGCAGGGAAAGGACAGGACCGAACACTGAAGCTTTCTTT.

The rearrangement joins TRBV7-2 to TRBJ2-7, with a weak D call TRBD2 (5 bases). V lost 9 bases and J lost 6, with 21 bases in between. Germline loops: CDR1 SGHTA, CDR2 FQGNSA. CDR3 length equals 14 residues. The CDR3 region is CASCPWTRSSEQYF. The DNA of the CDR3 is TGTGCCAGTTGCCCATGGACTCGTTCGTCCGAGCAGTACTTC.

The chain recombines TRBV27 with TRBJ2-3; TRBD2 might be the D (6 bases). V lost 8 bases and J lost 2, with 17 bases in between. CDR3 length: 15 amino acids. Germline V lookup: CDR1 MNHEY, CDR2 SMNVEV (reference sequence). The chain's CDR3 is CASRSTGVATDTQYF. CDR3 coding DNA: TGTGCCAGCCGCAGTACGGGGGTGGCCACAGATACGCAGTATTTT.

V gene TRBV29-1 combines with J gene TRBJ2-3; 12 bases agree with TRBD2. The germline gives CDR1 SQVTM, CDR2 ANQGSEA. Trimming took 8 bases from V and 6 from J; bases not matched to a gene: 12. This CDR3 is built from 15 residues. CDR3 sequence reads: CSLALAGGRVDTQYF. CDR3 in DNA: TGCAGCCTTGCACTAGCGGGAGGCCGGGTTGATACGCAGTATTTT.

The chain links TRBV19 to TRBJ2-7; 9 nucleotides line up with TRBD2. V was clipped by 4 bases and J by 5 bases; unmatched bases: 12. Germline V gene sequence: CDR1 LNHDA, CDR2 SQIVND (reference sequence). CDR3 length: 16 residues. CDR3 region: CASSSRRRGGFHEQYF. In nucleotides, the CDR3 is TGTGCCAGTAGTAGTCGGAGGCGGGGGGGTTTCCACGAGCAGTACTTC.

The chain joins TRBV5-4 to TRBJ2-5, with D perhaps TRBD1 (6 bases). The germline V gene has CDR1 SGHNT and CDR2 YYREEE (reference sequence). The V and J ends lost 6 bases and 3 bases respectively, with 18 bases between them. The CDR3 length is 15 residues. CDR3 coding DNA: TGTGCCAGCACCCCCACGCGTACAGGGAAAGAGACCCAGTACTTC. Amino acid sequence: CASTPTRTGKETQYF. Variable domain in full (rest from reference TRBV5-4 and TRBJ2-5): ETGVTQSPTHLIKTRGQQVTLRCSSQSGHNTVSWYQQALGQGPQFIFQYYREEENGRGNFPPRFSGLQFPNYSSELNVNALELDDSALYLCASTPTRTGKETQYFGPGTRLLVL.

This rearrangement joins TRBV7-9 to TRBJ1-3; 8 nucleotides line up with TRBD1. CDR1 is SEHNR, CDR2 FQNEAQ, per germline (reference sequence). The CDR3 loop spans 14 amino acids. Trimming took 5 bases from V and 2 from J; bases not matched to a gene: 2. CDR3 in DNA: TGTGCCAGCAGCGTACAGGGGGCTGGAAACACCATATATTTT. It yields the protein CASSVQGAGNTIYF.

This chain connects TRBV5-1 to TRBJ1-1; no clear D. The CDR3 runs to 14 residues. Per germline, CDR1 SGHRS and CDR2 YFSETQ. Between the trimmed V and J ends, which lost 2 bases and 3 bases, there was a span of 11 bases. This chain's CDR3 is CASSLQGSYTEAFF. CDR3 coding DNA: TGCGCCAGCAGCTTACAAGGTAGCTACACTGAAGCTTTCTTT.

The chain joins TRBV5-1 to TRBJ2-7, with 12 bases fitting TRBD2. J was trimmed by 3 bases and V by 4 bases; bases with no gene match: 5. CDR3 size: 15 residues. CDR1 is SGHRS and CDR2 is YFSETQ in the germline V gene. As DNA, the CDR3 is TGCGCCAGCAGCCCAGGACTAGCGGGACTCTACGAGCAGTACTTC. Translating gives CASSPGLAGLYEQYF.

The chain combines TRBV5-4 with TRBJ2-7; D is perhaps TRBD2 (6 bases). Germline-derived CDR1 and CDR2 are SGHNT and YYREEE (reference sequence). V gave up 4 bases and J gave up 4 bases, with 18 bases separating them. This CDR3 is 15 amino acids long. The CDR3 nucleotides read TGTGCCAGCAGCCCGGGGACTCTACCTGTGTACGAGCAGTACTTC. This encodes CASSPGTLPVYEQYF.

The rearrangement links TRBV2 to TRBJ1-2; a possible D gene is TRBD1 (5 bases). Trimming removed 3 bases from V and 4 bases from J, with 12 bases in between. The germline V gene has CDR1 SNHLY and CDR2 FYNNEI. The CDR3 length is 14 residues. This CDR3 reads CASSEGGRVYGYTF. DNA of the CDR3: TGTGCCAGCAGTGAGGGGGGACGGGTCTATGGCTACACCTTC. The full variable domain, completed using reference TRBV2 and TRBJ1-2, is EPEVTQTPSHQVTQMGQEVILRCVPISNHLYFYWYRQILGQKVEFLVSFYNNEISEKSEIFDDQFSVERPDGSNFTLKIRSTKLEDSAMYFCASSEGGRVYGYTFGSGTRLTVV.

The chain recombines TRBV15 with TRBJ1-4; D not resolved. CDR3 length: 14 amino acids. V was clipped by 6 bases and J by 4 bases, with 12 bases between them. The germline CDR1 and CDR2 sequences are LNHNV and YYDKDF (reference sequence). CDR3 nucleotides: TGTGCCACCAGAGAGCACCCAAATAATGAAAAACTGTTTTTT. Residues: CATREHPNNEKLFF.